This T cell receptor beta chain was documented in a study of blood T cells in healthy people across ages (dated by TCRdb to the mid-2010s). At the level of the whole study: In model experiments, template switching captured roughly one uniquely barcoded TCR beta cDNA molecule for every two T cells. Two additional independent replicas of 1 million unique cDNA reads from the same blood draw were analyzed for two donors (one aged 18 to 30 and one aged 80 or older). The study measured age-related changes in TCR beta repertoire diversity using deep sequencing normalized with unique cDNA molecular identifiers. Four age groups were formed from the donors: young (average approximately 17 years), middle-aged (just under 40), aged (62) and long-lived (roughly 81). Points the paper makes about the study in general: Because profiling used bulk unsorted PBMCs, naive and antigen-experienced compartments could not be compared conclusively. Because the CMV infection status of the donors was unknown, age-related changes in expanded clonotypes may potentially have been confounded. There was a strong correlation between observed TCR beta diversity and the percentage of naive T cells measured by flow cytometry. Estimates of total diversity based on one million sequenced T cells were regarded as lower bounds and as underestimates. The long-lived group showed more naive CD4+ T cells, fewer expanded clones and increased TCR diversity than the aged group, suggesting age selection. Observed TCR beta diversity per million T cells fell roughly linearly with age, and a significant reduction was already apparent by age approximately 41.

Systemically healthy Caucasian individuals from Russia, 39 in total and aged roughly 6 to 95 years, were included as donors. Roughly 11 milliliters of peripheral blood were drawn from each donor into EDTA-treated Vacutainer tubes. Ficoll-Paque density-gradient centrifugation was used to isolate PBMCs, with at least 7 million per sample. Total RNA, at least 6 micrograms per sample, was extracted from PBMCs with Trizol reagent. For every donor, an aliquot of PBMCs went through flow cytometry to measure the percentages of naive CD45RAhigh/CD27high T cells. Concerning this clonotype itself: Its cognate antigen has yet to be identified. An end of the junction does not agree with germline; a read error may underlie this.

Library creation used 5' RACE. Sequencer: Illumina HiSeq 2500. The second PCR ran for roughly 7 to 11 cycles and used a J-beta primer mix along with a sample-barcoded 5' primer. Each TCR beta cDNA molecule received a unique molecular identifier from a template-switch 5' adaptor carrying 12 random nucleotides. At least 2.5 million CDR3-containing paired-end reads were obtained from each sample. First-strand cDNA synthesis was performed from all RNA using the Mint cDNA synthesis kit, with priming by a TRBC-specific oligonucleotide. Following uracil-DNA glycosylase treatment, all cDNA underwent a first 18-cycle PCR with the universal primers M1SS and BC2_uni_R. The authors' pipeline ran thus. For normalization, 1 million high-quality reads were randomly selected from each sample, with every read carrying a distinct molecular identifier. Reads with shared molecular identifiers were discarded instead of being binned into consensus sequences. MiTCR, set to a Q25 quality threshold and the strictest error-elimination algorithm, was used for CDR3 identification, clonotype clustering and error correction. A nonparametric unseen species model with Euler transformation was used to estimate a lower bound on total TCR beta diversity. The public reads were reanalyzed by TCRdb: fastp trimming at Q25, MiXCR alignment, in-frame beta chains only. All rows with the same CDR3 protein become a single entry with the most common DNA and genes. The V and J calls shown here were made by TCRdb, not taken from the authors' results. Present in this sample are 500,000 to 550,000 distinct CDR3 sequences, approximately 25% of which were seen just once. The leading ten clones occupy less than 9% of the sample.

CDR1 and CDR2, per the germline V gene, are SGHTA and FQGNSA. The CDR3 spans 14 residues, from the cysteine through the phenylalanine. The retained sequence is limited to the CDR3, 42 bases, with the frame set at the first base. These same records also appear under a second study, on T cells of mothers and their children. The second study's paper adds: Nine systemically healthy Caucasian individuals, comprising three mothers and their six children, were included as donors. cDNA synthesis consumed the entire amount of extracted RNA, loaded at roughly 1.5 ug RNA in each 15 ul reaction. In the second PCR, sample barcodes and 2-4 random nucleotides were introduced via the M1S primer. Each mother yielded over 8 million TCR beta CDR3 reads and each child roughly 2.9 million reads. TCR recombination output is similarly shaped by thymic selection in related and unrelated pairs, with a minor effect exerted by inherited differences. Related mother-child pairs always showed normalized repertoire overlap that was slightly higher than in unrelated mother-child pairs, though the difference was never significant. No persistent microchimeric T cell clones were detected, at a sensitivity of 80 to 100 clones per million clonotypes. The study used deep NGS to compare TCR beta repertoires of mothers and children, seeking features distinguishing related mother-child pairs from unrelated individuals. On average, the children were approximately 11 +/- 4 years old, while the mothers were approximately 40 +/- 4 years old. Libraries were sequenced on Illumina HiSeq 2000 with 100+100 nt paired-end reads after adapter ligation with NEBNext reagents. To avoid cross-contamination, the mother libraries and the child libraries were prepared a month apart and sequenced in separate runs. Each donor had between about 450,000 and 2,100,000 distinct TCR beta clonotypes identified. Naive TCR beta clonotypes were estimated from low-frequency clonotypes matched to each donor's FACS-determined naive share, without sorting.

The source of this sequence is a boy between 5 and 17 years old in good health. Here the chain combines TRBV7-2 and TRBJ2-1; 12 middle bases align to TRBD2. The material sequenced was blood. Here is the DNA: TGTGCCAGCAGCTTGGCTAGCGGGAGGGGTGAGCAGTCCTTC. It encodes CASSLASGRGEQSF.